Sequencing of this T cell receptor (beta chain) was carried out in a study of blood T cell repertoires in COVID-19 (dated by TCRdb to the early 2020s). For the wider study: Samples covering the acute and convalescent phases of COVID-19 were provided by collaborators in the United States, Italy and Spain. Where available, HLA class I and class II types were taken from metadata supplied by the sample provider and were not determined by assay-based typing. A de-identified subject ID, COVID-19 status, age in years and sex were almost always included in the sample metadata. The dataset comprised deeply sampled blood TCRbeta repertoires from subjects exposed to, actively infected with, or recovered from COVID-19. The prospective study material was composed of cDNA or gDNA derived from T cells, B-cell-depleted T cells, or PBMCs. Samples came from the ongoing ImmuneRACE study (first 160 participants) plus 1,254 subjects from 6 global collaborators. The repertoires were released in a freely available public database meant as a resource for research on the immune response to SARS-CoV-2.

The CDR3 contains 16 residues, cysteine and phenylalanine counted. CDR3 DNA only is kept here, 48 bases in frame from base 1. In the germline V gene (reference sequence), CDR1 corresponds to SGHNT and CDR2 to YYREEE. Compared with germline, V lacks 4 bases and J lacks 9 bases; bases without a gene match: 14. This clone was seen just once. Its antigen is not yet known. The sample holds no much larger clone one base away, and base qualities are not on file. One collaborating source in Seattle enrolled patients during active infection and followed them longitudinally through the course of disease. The collaborating institutions used their own protocols to collect whole blood in K2EDTA tubes. For TCRbeta analysis, collaborators shipped samples in one of three forms: frozen whole blood, isolated PBMCs, or DNA extracted from either of those sample types. The paper's findings and limits, for the study overall: Clinical and demographic metadata were provided uncurated, with the amount varying by source and participant.

TCRbeta CDR3 regions were amplified from genomic DNA by means of the immunoSEQ Assay, a bias-controlled multiplex PCR. From the authors' description of their analysis: Within the assay, amplification of reference gene primers was used to estimate how many nucleated cells each sample contained. To quantify the absolute abundance of each unique TCRbeta CDR3 rearrangement, sequence reads were collapsed and filtered. For each sample, productive Simpson clonality was calculated as the square root of Simpson's diversity index over productive rearrangements. The clones in this table, taken by TCRdb from immuneACCESS, are in-frame only. Not every clone is retained; where verified, under half of the shortfall comes from an unresolved V gene, and the cause of the rest is unknown. V, J and clone size are those of that table, while D and trimming were read from the DNA. For this sample there are about 170,000 clones; roughly nine tenths appear just once. In total, the top ten clones hold around 9.9% of the sample.

The chain is encoded by TRBV5-4 joined to TRBJ2-1; a stretch of 9 junction bases matches TRBD2. The sequenced sample was peripheral blood. The receptor's source is a woman aged 55-69 years with COVID-19, enrolled during active disease. CDR3 protein: CASSGLLAGEVAEQFF. The nucleotides read TGTGCCAGCAGCGGGCTGTTAGCGGGAGAAGTCGCTGAGCAGTTCTTC.